The rows below give T cell receptor beta chains drawn from one sample of a study of OX40 agonist ivuxolimab in advanced cancers. The data were produced by immunoSEQ multiplex PCR, yet TCRdb's version contains in-frame clones alone and is incomplete. In the table there are 75,000 to 90,000 clones, around nine tenths of which are singletons. Sample: CD4+ or CD8+ T cells sorted from blood, taken in a trial of the OX40 agonist ivuxolimab. The receptors derive from an adult with an advanced solid tumor such as melanoma, head and neck, liver or kidney cancer. The CDR3 runs from the conserved cysteine through the conserved F or W. The D gene is left open where the match is weak. The size field is filled for only some rows; it gives once, few, many or a size class.

clone_size d_call cdr3_length j_call v_call cdr3_nt cdr3_aa
NA NA 14 TRBJ1-2 TRBV6-1 TGTGCCAGCAGTGAACTGACAGCAAACTATGGCTACACCTTC CASSELTANYGYTF
NA TRBD2 16 TRBJ2-3 TRBV5-1 TGCGCCAGCAGGTTGGAGGGCGGGAGGGCCTTAGATACGCAGTATTTT CASRLEGGRALDTQYF
NA NA 15 TRBJ2-1 TRBV2 TGTGCCAGCAGGGCAACGTGGCTAGCTACAAGGGAGCAGTTCTTC CASRATWLATREQFF
NA NA 15 TRBJ2-7 TRBV21-1 TGTGCCAGCAGCAAAGCGTGGCTAGGGGTTCACGAGCAGTACTTC CASSKAWLGVHEQYF
once TRBD2 16 TRBJ2-5 TRBV28 TGTGCCAGCAGTTCCCCCGGGCGGGGAGGGAAAGAGACCCAGTACTTC CASSSPGRGGKETQYF
NA NA 13 TRBJ1-1 TRBV28 TGTGCCAGCAGTTTCCCAAACGGAGGAGAGCACCTCTTT CASSFPNGGEHLF
once TRBD1 13 TRBJ2-7 TRBV6-5 TGTGCCAGCAGGGACAGGTTAACCTACGAGCAGTACTTC CASRDRLTYEQYF
NA TRBD1 14 TRBJ2-7 TRBV6-5 TGTGCCAGCAGCTCCGGGACAGGGGGCTTGGGGCAGTACTTC CASSSGTGGLGQYF
once NA 15 TRBJ2-5 TRBV6-6 TGTGCCAGCAGTTACTCCGGAGCCGTTTTGGAGACCCAGTACTTC CASSYSGAVLETQYF
NA NA 15 TRBJ2-5 TRBV21-1 TGTGCCAGCAGCACGGCCCTGAGGGCGGATGAGACCCAGTACTTC CASSTALRADETQYF
NA TRBD2 17 TRBJ2-2 TRBV4-2 TGTGCCAGCAGCCAAGAAGGTACTAGCGGGATCACCGGGGAGCTGTTTTTT CASSQEGTSGITGELFF
NA TRBD2 15 TRBJ2-1 TRBV27 TGTGCCAGCAGTTTTAGGCGGGAGGGCTTCAATGAGCAGTTCTTC CASSFRREGFNEQFF
NA TRBD2 20 TRBJ2-2 TRBV5-4 TGTGCCAGCAACCACTGGAGATGGTCTAGCGGGGGATTGAACACCGGGGAGCTGTTTTTT CASNHWRWSSGGLNTGELFF
NA TRBD2 17 TRBJ2-2 TRBV7-9 TGTGCCAGCAGCCCGCGACTAGCGGGAGGGCAGGGCGGGGAGCTGTTTTTT CASSPRLAGGQGGELFF
NA NA 14 TRBJ2-7 TRBV11-2 TGTGCCAGCAGCTTAGGACGGGCCTCCTACGAGCAGTACTTC CASSLGRASYEQYF
once TRBD1 15 TRBJ2-1 TRBV5-1 TGCGCCAGCAGCTTGTTGTCAGGGGGAATCAATGAGCAGTTCTTC CASSLLSGGINEQFF
NA TRBD1 13 TRBJ2-1 TRBV27 TGTGCCAGCAGTTCCCGGACAGGGGTTCGACAGTTCTTC CASSSRTGVRQFF
NA TRBD1 15 TRBJ2-7 TRBV5-1 TGCGCCAGCAGCGCACTACAGGGGGCTCTGGACGAGCAGTACTTC CASSALQGALDEQYF
NA TRBD2 18 TRBJ2-7 TRBV7-8 TGTGCCAGCAGCTTAGCCACAGTCGGGACTAGTAGGGCGAACGAGCAGTACTTC CASSLATVGTSRANEQYF
NA TRBD2 14 TRBJ2-5 TRBV14 TGTGCCAGCAGCCCCCGTGGGGGACTAGGGACCCAGTACTTC CASSPRGGLGTQYF
NA NA 13 TRBJ1-1 TRBV7-8 TGTGCCAGCAGTTACGGAGGACAGCTAGAAGCTTTCTTT CASSYGGQLEAFF
NA NA 17 TRBJ1-3 TRBV4-3 TGCGCCAGCAGCCAAGATGAGATGACCGACTCTGGAAACACCATATATTTT CASSQDEMTDSGNTIYF
NA TRBD2 15 TRBJ2-7 TRBV19 TGTGCCAGTAGTTCAATAGCGGGAGGGCCAGGGGAGCAGTACTTC CASSSIAGGPGEQYF
NA NA 11 TRBJ1-2 TRBV29-1 TGCAGCATTACAGAAGGGGCTGGCTACACCTTC CSITEGAGYTF
NA NA 13 TRBJ1-2 TRBV9 TGTGCCAGCAGCGACAGGGAAGGGAGGGGCTACACCTTC CASSDREGRGYTF
NA TRBD1 16 TRBJ2-7 TRBV6-6 TGTGCCAGCAGTTTGTTTCCGGGACAGGGGGCTCGGGAGCAGTACTTC CASSLFPGQGAREQYF
NA NA 16 TRBJ2-1 TRBV5-1 TGCGCCAGCAGTGAGACGGGCAGGTCCGTGAACAATGAGCAGTTCTTC CASSETGRSVNNEQFF
NA NA 15 TRBJ1-1 TRBV14 TGTGCCAGCAGCCCCTCCGGGCCTATGAACACTGAAGCTTTCTTT CASSPSGPMNTEAFF
NA TRBD1 16 TRBJ2-7 TRBV5-1 TGCGCCAGCAGCTCGGGGGGGGGACAGGGGGCCCACGAGCAGTACTTC CASSSGGGQGAHEQYF
NA NA 13 TRBJ2-5 TRBV18 TGTGCCAGCTCACCACCGGTGGGAGAGACCCAGTACTTC CASSPPVGETQYF
NA TRBD2 18 TRBJ2-3 TRBV4-2 TGTGCCAGCAGCCAAGATTCCGGAGCGGGAGGGCGCACAGATACGCAGTATTTT CASSQDSGAGGRTDTQYF
NA NA 14 TRBJ2-3 TRBV7-2 TGTGCCAGCAGCTTAGACCGCGACACAGATACGCAGTATTTT CASSLDRDTDTQYF
NA NA 13 TRBJ2-5 TRBV5-1 TGCGCCAGCAGCTTTTTAAATCAAGAGACCCAGTACTTC CASSFLNQETQYF
few NA 15 TRBJ2-6 TRBV7-9 TGTGCCAGCAGCCTAGAGGGTTCCGGGGCCAACGTCCTGACTTTC CASSLEGSGANVLTF
once NA 15 TRBJ2-2 TRBV25-1 TGTGCCAGCAGTGAAACGAAGGTCGACACCGGGGAGCTGTTTTTT CASSETKVDTGELFF
NA NA 16 TRBJ2-5 TRBV28 TGTGCCAGCTGGTCCGGGACGCCGGGCGATGGGGAGACCCAGTACTTC CASWSGTPGDGETQYF
NA NA 14 TRBJ2-4 TRBV2 TGTGCCAGCAGGCCCCAGGGTTCCAAAAACATTCAGTACTTC CASRPQGSKNIQYF
NA TRBD2 16 TRBJ2-7 TRBV6-1 TGTGCCAGCAGTGTAAGGTCCCGGGACTACCGCTACGAGCAGTACTTC CASSVRSRDYRYEQYF
NA NA 12 TRBJ1-1 TRBV30 TGTGCCTGGAGGGGCATGAACACTGAAGCTTTCTTT CAWRGMNTEAFF
NA NA 10 TRBJ2-7 TRBV6-1 TGTGCCAGCAGTTATTGGGACGGGTACTTC CASSYWDGYF
once NA 16 TRBJ2-1 TRBV9 TGTGCCAGCAGCGTAGTGGGGGGAGGCTCCTACAATGAGCAGTTCTTC CASSVVGGGSYNEQFF
NA TRBD1 14 TRBJ1-4 TRBV2 TGTGCCAGCAGCCTAGATCAGGGGGCTGAAAAACTGTTTTTT CASSLDQGAEKLFF
NA NA 16 TRBJ2-4 TRBV10-3 TGTGCCATCAGTGAGTCGAGAGGGGGAGCCAAAAACATTCAGTACTTC CAISESRGGAKNIQYF
NA NA 15 TRBJ2-1 TRBV19 TGTGCCAGTAGTATAGTGAGGGCCAGGGGAAATGAGCAGTTCTTC CASSIVRARGNEQFF
NA TRBD2 16 TRBJ2-1 TRBV19 TGTGCCAGTAGTATAGATCCCCCGGGAGGGATGGATGAGCAGTTCTTC CASSIDPPGGMDEQFF
NA NA 14 TRBJ2-3 TRBV2 TGTGCCAGCAGTGAAGCCCCACACACAGATACGCAGTATTTT CASSEAPHTDTQYF
NA NA 14 TRBJ1-4 TRBV28 TGTGCCAGCAGTTTAACAAACAGGGTCGAAAAACTGTTTTTT CASSLTNRVEKLFF
NA NA 16 TRBJ2-3 TRBV14 TGTGCCAGCAGCCAGGGACTTGGAAAATTCACAGATACGCAGTATTTT CASSQGLGKFTDTQYF
NA NA 18 TRBJ2-7 TRBV28 TGTGCCAGCAGCCCCCCGGGGGCTGGATCCCCCCGCCTTTACGAGCAGTACTTC CASSPPGAGSPRLYEQYF
NA TRBD1 15 TRBJ2-7 TRBV19 TGTGCCAGTAAAGATCGGGACAGGAGCTCCTACGAGCAGTACTTC CASKDRDRSSYEQYF